In this sample, the clone carrying this TCR beta chain turned up many times. Its specificity is unknown. From the 5' RACE reads, TCRdb called clonotypes with MiXCR, one entry per CDR3 protein. Here the sample spans approximately 230,000 distinct CDR3 sequences, 5% to 7% being singletons. CDR3 length equals 14 residues. Trimming cost V 2 bases and J 3 bases, with 11 bases left between them. This specimen belongs to a study of identical twins. Study-level points and caveats: Fewer insertions marked abundant cord blood beta clonotypes; young adult naive trended weakly, memory not at all.

Healthy Caucasians made up all donors. These sequences were also reported in another study, on T cells expressing NK-cell markers. That work contributes: Eight donors were sequenced, seven testing HCMV-seropositive and one testing seronegative.

The origin of this receptor is a woman under 30 in good health. Sequencing was carried out using CD8+ T cells sorted from blood. The chain couples TRBV12-3 or TRBV12-4 to TRBJ2-7; D perhaps matches TRBD1 (6 bases). The CDR3 DNA reads as TGTGCCAGCAGTTTAATGAGGACAGACTACGAGCAGTACTTC. Translated, it gives CASSLMRTDYEQYF.